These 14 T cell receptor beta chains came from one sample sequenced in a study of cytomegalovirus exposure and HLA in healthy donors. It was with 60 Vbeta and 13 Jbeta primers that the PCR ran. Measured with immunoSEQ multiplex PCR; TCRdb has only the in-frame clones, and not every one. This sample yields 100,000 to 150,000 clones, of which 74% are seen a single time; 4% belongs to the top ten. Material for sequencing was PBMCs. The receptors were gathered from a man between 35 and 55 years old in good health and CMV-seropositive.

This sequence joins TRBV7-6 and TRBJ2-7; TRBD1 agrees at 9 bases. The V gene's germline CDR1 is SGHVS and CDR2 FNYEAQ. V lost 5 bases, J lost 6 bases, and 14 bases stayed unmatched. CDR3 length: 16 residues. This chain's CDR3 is CASSRPSGTGSGEQYF. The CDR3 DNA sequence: TGTGCCAGCAGCCGTCCGAGTGGGACAGGGTCCGGCGAGCAGTACTTC.

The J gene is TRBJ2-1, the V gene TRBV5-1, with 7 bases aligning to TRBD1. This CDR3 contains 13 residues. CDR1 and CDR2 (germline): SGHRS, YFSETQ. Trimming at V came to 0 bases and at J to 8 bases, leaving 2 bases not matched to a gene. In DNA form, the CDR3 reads TGCGCCAGCAGCTTGGCCGGACAGGATGAGCAGTTCTTC. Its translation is CASSLAGQDEQFF. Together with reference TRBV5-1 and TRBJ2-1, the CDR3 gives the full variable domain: KAGVTQTPRYLIKTRGQQVTLSCSPISGHRSVSWYQQTPGQGLQFLFEYFSETQRNKGNFPGRFSGRQFSNSRSEMNVSTLELGDSALYLCASSLAGQDEQFFGPGTRLTVL.

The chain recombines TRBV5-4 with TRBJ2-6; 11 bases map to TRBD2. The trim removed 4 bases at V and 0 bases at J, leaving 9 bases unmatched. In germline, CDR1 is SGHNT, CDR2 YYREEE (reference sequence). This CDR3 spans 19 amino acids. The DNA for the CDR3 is TGTGCCAGCAGCGGGACGGGACTAGCGGCTAGCTCTGGGGCCAACGTCCTGACTTTC. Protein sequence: CASSGTGLAASSGANVLTF.

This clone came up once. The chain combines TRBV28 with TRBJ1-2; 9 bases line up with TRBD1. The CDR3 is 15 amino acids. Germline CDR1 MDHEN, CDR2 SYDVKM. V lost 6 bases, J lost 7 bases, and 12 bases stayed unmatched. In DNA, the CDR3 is TGTGCCAGCAGCCTGGTAGGGACAGGGATAATTGGCTACACCTTC. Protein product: CASSLVGTGIIGYTF.

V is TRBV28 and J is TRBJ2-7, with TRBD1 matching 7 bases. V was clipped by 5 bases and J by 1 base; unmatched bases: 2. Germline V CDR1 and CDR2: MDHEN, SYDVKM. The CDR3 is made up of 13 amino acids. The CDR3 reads CASSRGQSYEQYF. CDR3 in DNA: TGTGCCAGCAGTCGGGGACAGTCCTACGAGCAGTACTTC.

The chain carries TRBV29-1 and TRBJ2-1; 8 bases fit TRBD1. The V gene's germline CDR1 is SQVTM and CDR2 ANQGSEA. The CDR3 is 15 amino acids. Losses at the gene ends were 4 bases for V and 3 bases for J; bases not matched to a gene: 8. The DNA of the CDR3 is TGCAGCGTTGTCGGTACCGGGACAGGCTACAATGAGCAGTTCTTC. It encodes CSVVGTGTGYNEQFF.

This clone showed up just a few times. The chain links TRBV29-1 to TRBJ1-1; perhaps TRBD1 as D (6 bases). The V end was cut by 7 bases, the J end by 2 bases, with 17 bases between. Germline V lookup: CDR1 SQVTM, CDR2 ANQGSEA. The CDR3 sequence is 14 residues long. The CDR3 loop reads CSAKSTGVNTEAFF. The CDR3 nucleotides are TGCAGCGCGAAATCGACAGGAGTCAACACTGAAGCTTTCTTT.

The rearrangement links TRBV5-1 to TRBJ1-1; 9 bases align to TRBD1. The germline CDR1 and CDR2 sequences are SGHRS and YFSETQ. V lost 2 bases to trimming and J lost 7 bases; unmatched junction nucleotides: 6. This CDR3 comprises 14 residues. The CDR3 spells CASSFGDRVIEAFF. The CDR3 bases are TGCGCCAGCAGCTTCGGGGACAGGGTGATTGAAGCTTTCTTT.

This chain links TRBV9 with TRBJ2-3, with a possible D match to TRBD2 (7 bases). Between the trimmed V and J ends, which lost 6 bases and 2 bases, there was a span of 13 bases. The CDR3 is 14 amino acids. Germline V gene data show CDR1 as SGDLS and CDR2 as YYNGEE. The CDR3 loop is CASTVGGPTDTQYF. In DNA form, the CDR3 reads TGTGCCAGCACGGTCGGGGGGCCCACAGATACGCAGTATTTT.

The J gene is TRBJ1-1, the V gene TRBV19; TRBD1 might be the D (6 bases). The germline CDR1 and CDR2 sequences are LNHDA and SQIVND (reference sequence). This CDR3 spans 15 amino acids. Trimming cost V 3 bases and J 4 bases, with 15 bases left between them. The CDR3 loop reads CASSISGQGSTEAFF. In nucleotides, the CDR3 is TGTGCCAGTAGTATCTCGGGACAAGGAAGCACTGAAGCTTTCTTT.

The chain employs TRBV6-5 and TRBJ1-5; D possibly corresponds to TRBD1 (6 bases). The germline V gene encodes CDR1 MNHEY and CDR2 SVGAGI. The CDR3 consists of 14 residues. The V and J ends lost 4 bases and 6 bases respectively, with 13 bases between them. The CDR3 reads CASSFSQGIQPQHF. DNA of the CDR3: TGTGCCAGCAGTTTCTCCCAGGGGATTCAGCCCCAGCATTTT.

The CDR3 protein is CASSELVAGEEEQFF. CDR3 coding DNA: TGCGCCAGCAGTGAGTTGGTAGCGGGAGAGGAGGAGCAGTTCTTC. The chain recombines TRBV10-2 with TRBJ2-1; 9 positions agree with TRBD2. Germline trimming cut 1 base from V and 10 bases from J; bases unmatched to any gene: 8. The CDR3 has 15 residues. The germline V gene has CDR1 WSHSY and CDR2 SAAADI.

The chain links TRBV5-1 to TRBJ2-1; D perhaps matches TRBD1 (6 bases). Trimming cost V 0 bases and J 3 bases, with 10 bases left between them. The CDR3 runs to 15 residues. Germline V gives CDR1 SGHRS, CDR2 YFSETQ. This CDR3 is CASSLDGTHYNEQFF. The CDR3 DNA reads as TGCGCCAGCAGCTTGGACGGGACACACTACAATGAGCAGTTCTTC.

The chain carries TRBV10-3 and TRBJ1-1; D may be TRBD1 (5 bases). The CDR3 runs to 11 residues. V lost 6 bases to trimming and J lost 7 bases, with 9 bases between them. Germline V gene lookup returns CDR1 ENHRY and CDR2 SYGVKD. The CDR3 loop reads CAISRGFEAFF. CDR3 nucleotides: TGTGCCATCAGCCGGGGGTTTGAAGCTTTCTTT.